The 2 T cell receptor beta chains below were found in one sample sequenced in a study of vaccination effects on CD4 cells after COVID-19. CD4+ T cells specific for antigen were expanded with viral peptide pools by the ViraFEST assay before sequencing. Having been cultured for less than 13 days, the cells underwent CD4+ T cell isolation. Vaccine administered to participants consisted of two doses of either BNT162b2 or mRNA-1273. The antigens for these receptors are not known. Measured with immunoSEQ multiplex PCR; TCRdb has only the in-frame clones, and not every one. This table has about 25,000 clones, more than 60% appearing once. Sequenced here: CD4+ T cells from PBMCs cultured with HCoV-NL63 spike peptides, sampled after COVID-19 vaccination. These receptors were obtained from a human donor who received a COVID-19 vaccine.

This rearrangement joins TRBV7-9 to TRBJ1-6; D unclear. The CDR3 totals 15 residues. Germline V lookup: CDR1 SEHNR, CDR2 FQNEAQ (reference sequence). Trimming pared 0 bases from V and 5 bases from J, leaving 8 bases between. The CDR3 reads CASSLAAHNNSPLHF. The CDR3 DNA is TGTGCCAGCAGCTTAGCCGCCCATAATAATTCACCCCTCCACTTT.

This chain connects TRBV18 to TRBJ2-5, with D possibly TRBD2 on 5 matching bases. V gave up 2 bases and J gave up 6 bases, with 10 bases separating them. Germline-derived CDR1 and CDR2 are KGHSH and LQKENI. This CDR3 region has 13 residues. CDR3 loop: CASSPGGRQTQYF. Here the CDR3 DNA reads TGTGCCAGCTCACCAGGAGGCAGGCAGACCCAGTACTTC.